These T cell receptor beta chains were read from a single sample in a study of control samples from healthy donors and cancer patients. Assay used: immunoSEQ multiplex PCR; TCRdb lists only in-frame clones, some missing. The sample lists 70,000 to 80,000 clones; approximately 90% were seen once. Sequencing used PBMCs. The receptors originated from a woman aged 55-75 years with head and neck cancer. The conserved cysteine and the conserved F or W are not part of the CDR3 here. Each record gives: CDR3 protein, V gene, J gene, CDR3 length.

ASSEGLAGEWETQY,TRBV2,TRBJ2-5,14
ASSMTSGGYEQY,TRBV19,TRBJ2-7,12
ASSPDQTYEQY,TRBV18,TRBJ2-7,11
ASSLGINQPQH,TRBV3-1/TRBV3-2,TRBJ1-5,11
ASSHPSGELF,TRBV27,TRBJ2-2,10
ATRDANTEAF,TRBV6-5,TRBJ1-1,10
AWSDDNEQF,TRBV30,TRBJ2-1,9
ASARGSSYNEQF,TRBV18,TRBJ2-1,12
ASSLGGSDQPQH,TRBV5-4,TRBJ1-5,12
ASSLRQGAEETQY,TRBV7-9,TRBJ2-5,13
ASSELFRPGENTEAF,TRBV6-1,TRBJ1-1,15
AWSVRRVSDTQY,TRBV30,TRBJ2-3,12
ASTYRGKNQPQH,TRBV28,TRBJ1-5,12
AISEGGYNIQY,TRBV10-3,TRBJ2-4,11
ASRIQGLANYEQY,TRBV7-2,TRBJ2-7,13
ASSLQGVLPSYEQY,TRBV18,TRBJ2-7,14
ASSVISTDTQY,TRBV28,TRBJ2-3,11
ATRDRVTTEAF,TRBV24-1,TRBJ1-1,11
ASSPGLGEETQY,TRBV18,TRBJ2-5,12
AGRMSSSQETQY,TRBV2,TRBJ2-5,12
ASSAPREAHNEQF,TRBV19,TRBJ2-1,13
SIAQGQGETQY,TRBV29-1,TRBJ2-5,11
ASSPWRAGTDTQY,TRBV6-5,TRBJ2-3,13
AWSKALGGRETQY,TRBV30,TRBJ2-5,13
ASSLWSLGANVLT,TRBV28,TRBJ2-6,13
ASSEQEAVTNTIY,TRBV6-1,TRBJ1-3,13
ASHTGVYNSPLH,TRBV7-8,TRBJ1-6,12
ASSFSTFGTSVSTYEQY,TRBV7-2,TRBJ2-7,17
ASSLGSNTEAF,TRBV13,TRBJ1-1,11
ASSLRTDYNEQF,TRBV5-1,TRBJ2-1,12
ASSYSDRGYGYT,TRBV6-6,TRBJ1-2,12
ATSRDRPSSGRIYNEQF,TRBV15,TRBJ2-1,17
ASSTVLGHTDTQY,TRBV6-5,TRBJ2-3,13
ASSFLVYEQY,TRBV28,TRBJ2-7,10
ASSLAGSSYNSPLH,TRBV28,TRBJ1-6,14
ASSLQLAGSYNEQF,TRBV11-1,TRBJ2-1,14
ASSYREDQPQH,TRBV6-5,TRBJ1-5,11
ASSESLAGVVDTQY,TRBV10-1,TRBJ2-3,14
ASSPTSGLMMSSYEQY,TRBV6-2/TRBV6-3,TRBJ2-7,16
ASSQFLDEQY,TRBV3-1/TRBV3-2,TRBJ2-7,10
ASSLPGRRMNTEAF,TRBV5-4,TRBJ1-1,14
ASSYTGTGVRHEQF,TRBV7-6,TRBJ2-1,14
ASSVTGTGDSPLH,TRBV19,TRBJ1-6,13
ASSQDSAGSSGDNEQF,TRBV3-1/TRBV3-2,TRBJ2-1,16
ASSFPRGTQEQQY,TRBV7-9,TRBJ2-7,13
ASSLAAFNEKLF,TRBV5-1,TRBJ1-4,12
ASISANTEAF,TRBV28,TRBJ1-1,10
ASSADRITQDKGYT,TRBV27,TRBJ1-2,14
ASSLGDRGFSSGANVLT,TRBV7-2,TRBJ2-6,17
ASSLGLAGGDEQF,TRBV5-1,TRBJ2-1,13
ASSDSTAGASYEQY,TRBV25-1,TRBJ2-7,14
ASIEVGSETQY,TRBV2,TRBJ2-5,11
ASSLSAGAIYGYT,TRBV27,TRBJ1-2,13
ASSQDLRENSPLH,TRBV4-3,TRBJ1-6,13
ASWADSYNEQF,TRBV6-5,TRBJ2-1,11
ASSPRLGGYNEQF,TRBV5-1,TRBJ2-1,13
ASSLDRASGTYEQF,TRBV11-2,TRBJ2-1,14
ASSRGQGAREQF,TRBV11-2,TRBJ2-1,12
ASSFWTGRNTEAF,TRBV27,TRBJ1-1,13
SASRGGEQF,TRBV20-1,TRBJ2-1,9